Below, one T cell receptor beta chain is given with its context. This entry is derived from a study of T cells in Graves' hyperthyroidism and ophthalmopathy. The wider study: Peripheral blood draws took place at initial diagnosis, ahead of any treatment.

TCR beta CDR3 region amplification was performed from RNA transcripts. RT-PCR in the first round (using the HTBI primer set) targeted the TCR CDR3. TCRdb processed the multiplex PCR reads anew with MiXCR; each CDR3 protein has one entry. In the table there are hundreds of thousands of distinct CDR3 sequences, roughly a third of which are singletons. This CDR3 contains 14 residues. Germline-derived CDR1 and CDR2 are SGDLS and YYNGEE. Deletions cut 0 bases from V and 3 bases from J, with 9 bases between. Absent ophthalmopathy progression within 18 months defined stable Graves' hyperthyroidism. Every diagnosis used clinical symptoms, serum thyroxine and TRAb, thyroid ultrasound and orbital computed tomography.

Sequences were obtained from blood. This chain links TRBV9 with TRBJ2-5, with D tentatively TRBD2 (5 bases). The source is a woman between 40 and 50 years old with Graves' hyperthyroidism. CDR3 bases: TGTGCCAGCAGCGTAGAAACTAGTGAAGAGACCCAGTACTTC. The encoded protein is CASSVETSEETQYF.